Listed below are T cell receptor beta chains from one sample, sequenced in a study of blood T cell repertoires in COVID-19. TCRdb's copy holds only in-frame clones and misses some; the assay was immunoSEQ multiplex PCR. The repertoire holds tens of thousands of clones, 85% to 95% seen once, with 2.3% in the top ten. Sequencing input: peripheral blood. These receptors came from a human donor with active COVID-19. The donor label of this sample is uncertain. CDR3s include the opening cysteine and the closing phenylalanine or tryptophan. A D gene is named only where the DNA matches it firmly. Rows give clone size only sometimes, using once, few, many, or a class for an expanded clone.

.,.,TRBV7-2,TRBJ2-7,CASSSTGIYEQYF,TGTGCCAGCAGCTCCACAGGGATCTACGAGCAGTACTTC
.,.,TRBV5-1,TRBJ1-6,CASSLGDINNSPLHF,TGCGCCAGCAGCCTCGGCGACATAAATAATTCACCCCTCCACTTT
.,TRBD2,TRBV5-1,TRBJ2-7,CASSLFRLAGTTWEQYF,TGCGCCAGCAGCTTATTTAGACTAGCGGGTACGACGTGGGAGCAGTACTTC
.,.,TRBV7-9,TRBJ2-5,CASSLGDIDGETQYF,TGTGCCAGCAGCTTAGGGGACATCGATGGGGAGACCCAGTACTTC
.,.,TRBV11-3,TRBJ2-3,CASSLGRVTDTQYF,TGTGCCAGCAGCCTAGGGCGGGTCACAGATACGCAGTATTTT
.,.,TRBV5-1,TRBJ2-7,CASSLSLSDEVRSYEQYF,TGCGCCAGCAGCTTGAGCCTTAGTGACGAGGTCCGCTCCTACGAGCAGTACTTC
once,TRBD1,TRBV7-7,TRBJ2-3,CASSKGQGADTQYF,TGTGCCAGCAGCAAAGGACAGGGGGCAGATACGCAGTATTTT
.,TRBD1,TRBV11-2,TRBJ1-4,CASSHVPGQGTNEKLFF,TGTGCCAGCAGCCACGTCCCGGGACAGGGAACTAATGAAAAACTGTTTTTT
.,TRBD2,TRBV14,TRBJ2-7,CASSQDRLAGREQYF,TGTGCCAGCAGCCAAGATAGGCTAGCGGGGCGGGAGCAGTACTTC
.,TRBD1,TRBV27,TRBJ1-1,CASSFLRGLTEAFF,TGTGCCAGCAGTTTTCTGAGGGGGCTTACTGAAGCTTTCTTT
.,.,TRBV18,TRBJ1-1,CASSPKYGLAEVNTEAFF,TGTGCCAGCTCACCCAAATATGGGTTAGCCGAAGTGAACACTGAAGCTTTCTTT
few,TRBD2,TRBV4-1,TRBJ2-5,CASSQVIAGFETQYF,TGCGCCAGCAGCCAAGTTATAGCGGGGTTTGAGACCCAGTACTTC
.,.,TRBV27,TRBJ2-1,CASSLLPSNEQFF,TGTGCCAGCAGTTTATTACCCAGCAATGAGCAGTTCTTC
.,.,TRBV12-3/TRBV12-4,TRBJ2-7,CASSSSYEQYF,TGTGCCAGCAGTTCGAGCTACGAGCAGTACTTC
.,TRBD2,TRBV6-2/TRBV6-3,TRBJ2-3,CASSSRRTSPTDTQYF,TGTGCCAGCAGTTCCCGGCGGACTAGCCCCACAGATACGCAGTATTTT
.,TRBD2,TRBV18,TRBJ2-3,CASSLERGKSTDTQYF,TGTGCCAGCTCACTTGAGCGGGGGAAAAGCACAGATACGCAGTATTTT
.,.,TRBV15,TRBJ2-6,CATSSGALRGWERGANVLTF,TGTGCCACCAGCAGTGGGGCTTTGCGGGGTTGGGAGCGCGGGGCCAACGTCCTGACTTTC
.,TRBD1,TRBV5-1,TRBJ2-7,CASSLDRELGEQYF,TGCGCCAGCAGCTTAGACAGGGAATTGGGGGAGCAGTACTTC
.,.,TRBV6-1,TRBJ2-7,CASSEAGDYEQYF,TGTGCCAGCAGTGAAGCCGGTGATTACGAGCAGTACTTC
.,TRBD2,TRBV18,TRBJ2-7,CASSPLGRGDYEQYF,TGTGCCAGCTCACCACTGGGGCGGGGGGACTACGAGCAGTACTTC
.,TRBD2,TRBV5-1,TRBJ2-7,CASKGLAGDSEQYF,TGCGCCAGCAAGGGACTAGCGGGGGATAGCGAGCAGTACTTC
.,TRBD1,TRBV19,TRBJ2-5,CASSMRDRGQETQYF,TGTGCCAGTAGTATGCGGGACAGGGGCCAAGAGACCCAGTACTTC
.,TRBD1,TRBV7-8,TRBJ1-2,CASSLNPGTGLTYGYTF,TGTGCCAGCAGCCTGAACCCCGGGACAGGGCTCACCTATGGCTACACCTTC
.,TRBD1,TRBV29-1,TRBJ1-2,CSSQGASGGYTF,TGCAGCTCACAGGGGGCATCGGGCGGCTACACCTTC
.,TRBD1,TRBV27,TRBJ1-6,CASSLRSPGTVNSPLHF,TGTGCCAGCAGTTTACGATCGCCCGGGACAGTGAATTCACCCCTCCACTTT
.,.,TRBV4-3,TRBJ1-6,CASSQDGSSDSPLHF,TGCGCCAGCAGCCAAGATGGTAGCTCTGATTCACCCCTCCACTTT